These 9 T cell receptor beta chains share one sample of origin, sequenced in a study of T-cell reconstitution after alpha-beta-depleted transplantation in children. Library preparation (for TCRbeta) was performed with unique molecular identifiers. TCRdb reanalysed the PCR reads using MiXCR and keeps one entry per CDR3 protein. The data contain 98,000 or so distinct CDR3 sequences, 20% to 30% of them singletons. The sequencing used PBMCs, collected before TCRalphabeta/CD19-depleted stem cell transplant. The receptors derive from a boy between 2 and 10 years old with acute lymphoblastic leukemia, due to receive a stem cell transplant.

This sequence joins TRBV9 and TRBJ2-1, with a weak D call TRBD1 (6 bases). V was shortened by 0 bases and J by 6 bases, with 13 bases between the two germline ends. Per the germline V gene, CDR1 is SGDLS and CDR2 is YYNGEE. The length of the CDR3 is 15 residues. CDR3 bases: TGTGCCAGCAGCGTAGGAGGGAGAGGGGGCAATGAGCAGTTCTTC. It yields the protein CASSVGGRGGNEQFF.

The V gene is TRBV21-1, the J gene TRBJ1-5; the table assigns TRBD1, which was not confirmed against the DNA. TRBV21-1 is a recognized pseudogene. The CDR3 runs 14 residues. CDR3 coding DNA: TGTGCCAGCAGCTGCCGACAGGGGGAGCAGCCCCAGCATTTT. This translates into CASSCRQGEQPQHF.

The chain is built from TRBV12-3 or TRBV12-4 and TRBJ2-1; 10 bases agree with TRBD2. Germline trimming cut 5 bases from V and 6 bases from J; bases unmatched to any gene: 7. The CDR3 totals 15 residues. DNA for the CDR3: TGTGCCAGCAGTCTTAGCGGGAGGCGCGGCAATGAGCAGTTCTTC. As protein: CASSLSGRRGNEQFF.

This clonotype was detected only a few times. For the CDR3, the DNA is TGCAGTGCTAGAGATAGGGAGGAGGATACGCAGTATTTT. This encodes CSARDREEDTQYF. The chain employs TRBV20-1 and TRBJ2-3, with a tentative D call TRBD2 (6 bases). The CDR3 length is 13 residues. The V gene's germline CDR1 is DFQATT and CDR2 SNEGSKA (reference sequence). Trimming removed 0 bases at V and 6 bases at J, with 10 bases between.

The rearrangement joins TRBV28 to TRBJ2-6; D gene ambiguous. V lost 6 bases and J 2 bases, leaving 8 bases between the germline ends. The CDR3 extends over 14 amino acids. Germline CDR1 MDHEN, CDR2 SYDVKM. DNA of the CDR3: TGTGCCAGCAGCCTCCATCCTGGGGCCAACGTCCTGACTTTC. Its protein is CASSLHPGANVLTF.

CDR3 coding DNA: TGTGCCAGCCGAGTCAGAAACGCCCAGTACTTC. Residues: CASRVRNAQYF. The J gene is TRBJ2-5, the V gene TRBV14; D gene unclear. The germline CDR1 and CDR2 sequences are SGHDN and FVKESK. CDR3 length equals 11 residues. With 8 bases removed from V and 9 bases from J, the gap between germline ends came to 13 bases.

This clonotype was counted a few times. V is TRBV7-2 and J is TRBJ2-2; 8 bases fit TRBD1. Unmatched junction bases numbered 5, after V lost 5 bases and J lost 6 bases. Per germline, CDR1 SGHTA and CDR2 FQGNSA. The CDR3 is 14 amino acids. This chain's CDR3 is CASSADRAAGELFF. CDR3 DNA sequence: TGTGCCAGCAGCGCGGACAGGGCAGCCGGGGAGCTGTTTTTT.

This sequence joins TRBV4-1 and TRBJ2-7, with 13 nucleotides matching TRBD2. This CDR3 region has 18 residues. In germline, CDR1 is MGHRA, CDR2 YSYEKL. The V gene end was trimmed by 1 base and the J gene end by 2 bases; junction bases not matched to a gene: 8. The DNA of the CDR3 is TGCGCCAGCAGCCAAGGTAGGACTAGCGGGAGCCCTACCTACGAGCAGTACTTC. Protein sequence: CASSQGRTSGSPTYEQYF.

This clonotype was observed a handful of times. The chain combines TRBV5-1 with TRBJ2-1; 8 bases fit TRBD1. The CDR3 is 15 amino acids. Per the germline V gene, CDR1 is SGHRS and CDR2 is YFSETQ. Trimming removed 6 bases from V and 6 bases from J; junction bases left unmatched: 11. The DNA of the CDR3 is TGCGCCAGCACCCTACAGGGGGTGAAAATCAATGAGCAGTTCTTC. This encodes CASTLQGVKINEQFF.